This passage covers 9 T cell receptor beta chains from one sample sequenced in a study of T cells in Graves' hyperthyroidism and ophthalmopathy. RNA transcripts gave rise to amplified TCR beta CDR3 regions. Carried out on the TCR CDR3, a first-round RT-PCR used the HTBI primer set. TCRdb used MiXCR to reprocess the multiplex PCR reads, holding one entry per CDR3 protein. The sample records 300,000 to 450,000 distinct CDR3 sequences, about 15% being singletons. The specimen was blood. Receptors were obtained from a woman aged 60-75 years with Graves' hyperthyroidism.

This chain uses TRBV24-1 with TRBJ1-4, with D maybe TRBD1 (5 bases). V lost 3 bases and J lost 3, with 10 bases in between. CDR3 size: 15 residues. Germline CDR1 KGHDR, CDR2 SFDVKD. CDR3 protein: CATSDRRDPNEKLFF. CDR3 DNA sequence: TGTGCCACCAGTGATCGCCGGGACCCTAATGAAAAACTGTTTTTT.

As concerns this clonotype: A much larger clone lies one base from this, so it may be a read error. In DNA, the CDR3 is TGTGCCAGCAGTTTCGGCGGGAGTTCGGCTGAGCAGTTCTTC. Residues: CASSFGGSSAEQFF. The chain combines TRBV12-3 or TRBV12-4 with TRBJ2-1; TRBD2 matches at 7 bases. This CDR3 has 14 amino acids. V trimming: 3 bases; J trimming: 9 bases; junction bases outside the gene matches: 8.

The V gene is TRBV7-3, the J gene TRBJ2-1, with 8 bases lining up with TRBD2. Germline CDR1 SGHTA, CDR2 FQGTGA. The CDR3 has 15 amino acids. V dropped 1 base and J dropped 7; count of bases not matched to a gene: 6. CDR3 bases: TGTGCCAGCAGCTTAAGTTACGGGAGGGAGAATGAGCAGTTCTTC. Residues: CASSLSYGRENEQFF.

This clonotype has only a few counts. J is TRBJ2-1 and V is TRBV5-6, with no clear D. CDR1 SGHDT and CDR2 YYEEEE come from the germline V gene. The CDR3 length is 15 residues. The V and J ends lost 0 bases and 1 base respectively, with 8 bases between them. The CDR3 sequence is CASSLGGRSYNEQFF. CDR3 nucleotides: TGTGCCAGCAGCTTGGGTGGGCGTTCCTACAATGAGCAGTTCTTC.

This clonotype was picked up many times. V and J are TRBV27 and TRBJ2-7, with 8 bases aligning to TRBD1. V gave up 7 bases and J gave up 1 base; unmatched junction bases: 9. Germline values: CDR1 MNHEY, CDR2 SMNVEV (reference sequence). The length of the CDR3 is 15 residues. CDR3 in amino acids: CASTRRQGISYEQYF. CDR3 coding DNA: TGTGCCAGCACCAGACGACAGGGGATTTCCTACGAGCAGTACTTC.

The chain joins TRBV10-2 to TRBJ1-2, with D uncertain. Germline lookup yields CDR1 WSHSY and CDR2 SAAADI. V gave up 0 bases and J gave up 9 bases, with 11 bases separating them. CDR3 length: 13 residues. The CDR3, as DNA: TGCGCCAGCAGTGAGTCAGGATTATGGAGCTACACCTTC. Translating it yields CASSESGLWSYTF.

This clonotype was detected ten times or more. J is TRBJ2-1 and V is TRBV5-1; no clear D. The CDR3 length is 16 residues. Germline assignment: CDR1 SGHRS and CDR2 YFSETQ. V was clipped by 5 bases and J by 7 bases, with 22 bases between them. The CDR3 is CASRLLYRVSKNEQFF. The DNA for the CDR3 is TGCGCCAGCAGACTGCTATATCGGGTCAGCAAAAATGAGCAGTTCTTC. Full variable domain (rest looked up from reference TRBV5-1 and TRBJ2-1): KAGVTQTPRYLIKTRGQQVTLSCSPISGHRSVSWYQQTPGQGLQFLFEYFSETQRNKGNFPGRFSGRQFSNSRSEMNVSTLELGDSALYLCASRLLYRVSKNEQFFGPGTRLTVL.

This clonotype has more than one count but fewer than ten. This chain uses TRBV29-1 with TRBJ2-2, with D perhaps assigned TRBD1 or TRBD2 (5 bases each). This CDR3 spans 12 amino acids. Deletions cut 5 bases from V and 8 bases from J, with 12 bases between. The germline gives CDR1 SQVTM, CDR2 ANQGSEA. The CDR3 coding sequence is TGCAGCGTTTGGGGGTACTCTGGGGAGCTGTTTTTT. It specifies CSVWGYSGELFF.

The chain carries TRBV20-1 and TRBJ2-5, with 11 bases fitting TRBD2. The V gene's germline CDR1 is DFQATT and CDR2 SNEGSKA (reference sequence). The V segment lost 2 bases and the J segment 3 bases; nucleotides outside the gene matches: 5. The CDR3 has 15 residues. The CDR3 DNA reads TGCAGTGCTAGAACCGGGACTAGCGGCGAAGAGACCCAGTACTTC. This translates into CSARTGTSGEETQYF.